The clone carrying this T cell receptor beta chain was picked up a small number of times. Germline-derived CDR1 and CDR2 are SEHNR and FQNEAQ (reference sequence). V dropped 5 bases and J dropped 2; count of bases not matched to a gene: 4. CDR3 length: 15 residues. This entry belongs to a study of cytomegalovirus exposure and HLA in healthy donors. With 60 Vbeta and 13 Jbeta primers, the PCR was carried out. Generated by immunoSEQ multiplex PCR, the TCRdb table keeps only in-frame clones and is missing some. The sample shows roughly 200,000 clones, around 79% of them seen only once. Sample: PBMCs. The origin of this receptor is a woman in her thirties in good health and CMV-seropositive. The chain has TRBV7-9 and TRBJ2-2; the match to TRBD1 covers 8 bases. This CDR3 reads CASSPPGGNTGELFF. CDR3 in DNA: TGTGCCAGCAGCCCACCAGGGGGCAACACCGGGGAGCTGTTTTTT. The complete variable domain, with remaining parts taken from reference TRBV7-9 and TRBJ2-2, reads DTGVSQNPRHKITKRGQNVTFRCDPISEHNRLYWYRQTLGQGPEFLTYFQNEAQLEKSRLLSDRFSAERPKGSFSTLEIQRTEQGDSAMYLCASSPPGGNTGELFFGEGSRLTVL.